Included here is one T cell receptor (beta chain) sequence, with context. Its antigen is as yet unknown. V was trimmed by 2 bases and J by 5 bases, leaving 10 bases between them. This CDR3 contains 14 residues. CDR1 is MDHEN, CDR2 SYDVKM, per germline. CD4+ T cells specific for antigen were expanded with viral peptide pools by the ViraFEST assay before sequencing. The culture ran for approximately 11 days before CD4+ T cells were isolated. SARS-CoV-2 infection was confirmed by PCR in the person between March and December 2020. The sample comes from a study of vaccination effects on CD4 cells after COVID-19. The overall study: The study sampled a couple of convalescent patients 16 days and one week before vaccination. Broader study findings: Among infection- and vaccine-induced clones, marked clonal contraction occurred late after vaccination. There were few convalescent patients in the study and no early post-infection timepoints.

Clones were read by immunoSEQ multiplex PCR, and TCRdb kept only the in-frame ones, dropping some. The sample lists roughly 54,000 clones; 76% were seen once. The sequence was obtained from a human donor who had a prior SARS-CoV-2 infection. This material consisted of CD4+ T cells from PBMCs cultured with HIV peptides, taken before COVID-19 vaccination. As for subset: HIV-1 Nef peptide pool negative control/reference culture. The genes are TRBV28 and TRBJ1-3; D remains unclear. CDR3 in DNA: TGTGCCAGCAGTTTACCCGGGTTGAGAAACACCATATATTTT. The encoded protein is CASSLPGLRNTIYF. The variable domain in full, completed from reference TRBV28 and TRBJ1-3, reads DVKVTQSSRYLVKRTGEKVFLECVQDMDHENMFWYRQDPGLGLRLIYFSYDVKMKEKGDIPEGYSVSREKKERFSLILESASTNQTSMYLCASSLPGLRNTIYFGEGSWLTVV.